A selection of T cell receptor beta chains follows, all from one sample in a study of blood T cell repertoires in COVID-19. Sequencing was performed with immunoSEQ multiplex PCR; in TCRdb, only in-frame clones are kept and a portion is missing. Among tens of thousands of clones listed, 85% to 90% were seen once. The sample comprised peripheral blood. These receptors were taken from a woman older than 75 with active or convalescent COVID-19. CDR3s include the opening cysteine and the closing phenylalanine or tryptophan. A D gene is named only where the DNA matches it firmly. Some rows mark clone size as missing; the rest say once, few, many or name a class of expanded clone.

d_gene	v_gene	abundance	len	j_gene	CDR3nt	CDR3aa
-	TRBV14	-	14	TRBJ1-1	TGTGCCAGCAGCCAAGTACGGGGGAACACTGAAGCTTTCTTT	CASSQVRGNTEAFF
TRBD2	TRBV2	-	16	TRBJ2-3	TGTGCCAGCAGTGAAGTAGCGGGAGCGGGCACAGATACGCAGTATTTT	CASSEVAGAGTDTQYF
TRBD2	TRBV6-2/TRBV6-3	-	18	TRBJ2-1	TGTGCCAGCAGTTTCCCAAGGGATAGCGGGACCTCCTACAATGAGCAGTTCTTC	CASSFPRDSGTSYNEQFF
TRBD1	TRBV4-3	-	14	TRBJ2-7	TGCGCCAGCAGCCAAGATGGGACAGGGTACGAGCAGTACTTC	CASSQDGTGYEQYF
-	TRBV4-3	-	15	TRBJ1-4	TGCGCCAGCAGTAGAACGCAGGGTCTTAATGAAAAACTGTTTTTT	CASSRTQGLNEKLFF
-	TRBV19	-	16	TRBJ2-1	TGTGCCAGTAGCCTGTCCCCTTTGGCGGTATACAATGAGCAGTTCTTC	CASSLSPLAVYNEQFF
TRBD2	TRBV20-1	-	17	TRBJ2-1	TGCAGTGCTAGTCCACTAGCGGGAGAGGGGGGGTACAATGAGCAGTTCTTC	CSASPLAGEGGYNEQFF
-	TRBV5-4	-	14	TRBJ2-5	TGTGCCAGCAGCAGCCAGGGACTGCAAGAGACCCAGTACTTC	CASSSQGLQETQYF
-	TRBV19	-	14	TRBJ1-1	TGTGCCAGTAGCCCGATCGGGGTGAACACTGAAGCTTTCTTT	CASSPIGVNTEAFF
TRBD1	TRBV2	-	14	TRBJ1-4	TGTGCCAGCAGCGATACAGGGGACCTTGAAAAACTGTTTTTT	CASSDTGDLEKLFF
TRBD1	TRBV6-2/TRBV6-3	-	16	TRBJ2-7	TGTGCCAGCAGTTACTCGGGACAGGGGCCTAGTTACGAGCAGTACTTC	CASSYSGQGPSYEQYF
-	TRBV4-3	-	14	TRBJ1-2	TGCGCCAGCAGCCAAGGCTCCGGGAGGGGTGGCTACACCTTC	CASSQGSGRGGYTF
TRBD1	TRBV18	-	14	TRBJ1-2	TGTGCCAGCTCACCCGCCCAGGGGGAACGTGGCTACACCTTC	CASSPAQGERGYTF
TRBD2	TRBV7-2	-	15	TRBJ2-5	TGTGCCAGCAGCTTCGCGGGAGGGCCGGGAGAGACCCAGTACTTC	CASSFAGGPGETQYF
-	TRBV27	-	13	TRBJ1-2	TGTGCCAGCAGTCCCAGCGGTCGGAATGGCTACACCTTC	CASSPSGRNGYTF
-	TRBV10-3	-	15	TRBJ1-5	TGTGCCATCAGTAACGGGGTGGTAAGCAATCAGCCCCAGCATTTT	CAISNGVVSNQPQHF
-	TRBV4-3	-	18	TRBJ1-2	TGCGCCAGCAGCCAAGACCTGGGGGGTGGCGTAGGGAGCTATGGCTACACCTTC	CASSQDLGGGVGSYGYTF
-	TRBV19	-	14	TRBJ1-6	TGTGCCAGTAGGCAGGGGTCCTATAATTCACCCCTCCACTTT	CASRQGSYNSPLHF
-	TRBV7-2	-	16	TRBJ2-2	TGTGCCAACAGCTTAGGTTACGGGGTCCGCACCGGGGAGCTGTTTTTT	CANSLGYGVRTGELFF
-	TRBV11-2	-	15	TRBJ1-3	TGTGCCAGCAGCTTAGCGGGGGTATCTGGAAACACCATATATTTT	CASSLAGVSGNTIYF
-	TRBV19	-	13	TRBJ1-2	TGTGCCAGTAGCCCGGGACAACCGGGAGGCTACACCTTC	CASSPGQPGGYTF
-	TRBV5-1	-	16	TRBJ2-3	TGCGCCAGCAGCTTGGGGACGGAGGTTTTCACAGATACGCAGTATTTT	CASSLGTEVFTDTQYF
-	TRBV18	-	13	TRBJ2-2	TGTGCCAGCAAGGGGGAGAACACCGGGGAGCTGTTTTTT	CASKGENTGELFF
-	TRBV7-3	-	13	TRBJ2-1	TGTGCCAGCAGCTTAATATTGGGGCATGAGCAGTTCTTC	CASSLILGHEQFF
-	TRBV18	-	14	TRBJ2-2	TGTGCCAGCTCCTCAGGGTCTTACACCGGGGAGCTGTTTTTT	CASSSGSYTGELFF
-	TRBV7-9	-	15	TRBJ1-2	TGTGCCAGCAGCTCTACCGGACAGAGTCACTATGGCTACACCTTC	CASSSTGQSHYGYTF
TRBD1	TRBV10-3	-	15	TRBJ1-2	TGTGCCATCAGCGAGGGACAGGGAAATTTCTATGGCTACACCTTC	CAISEGQGNFYGYTF
-	TRBV6-6	-	15	TRBJ1-6	TGTGCCAGCAGTTACTCGGCGACAGGAGATTCACCCCTCCACTTT	CASSYSATGDSPLHF
-	TRBV10-2	-	15	TRBJ2-1	TGCGCCAGCGGAAGGGACTCCAGCTCCTACAATGAGCAGTTCTTC	CASGRDSSSYNEQFF
-	TRBV19	-	13	TRBJ2-5	TGTGCCAGTTCGACAGGTGCCCAAGAGACCCAGTACTTC	CASSTGAQETQYF
TRBD1	TRBV12-5	-	14	TRBJ1-2	TGTGCTAGTGCTCTGCTGGGGACAGGGTCTGGCTACACCTTC	CASALLGTGSGYTF
-	TRBV21-1	-	17	TRBJ2-4	TGTGCCAGCAGCAAAGAAGACAGGGGGTGGCCCAAAAACATTCAGTACTTC	CASSKEDRGWPKNIQYF
-	TRBV24-1	-	12	TRBJ1-2	TGTGCCACCAGTGATCCCCAGGGGGGCTACACCTTC	CATSDPQGGYTF
-	TRBV10-3	-	13	TRBJ1-1	TGTGCCATCAGTGATATCCCGGACACTGAAGCTTTCTTT	CAISDIPDTEAFF
-	TRBV25-1	once	14	TRBJ2-5	TGTGCCAGCAGTATTCTAGCCGGCGGGGAGACCCAGTACTTC	CASSILAGGETQYF
TRBD1	TRBV23-1	once	20	TRBJ1-3	TGCGCCAGCAGTCAACCCTTCGGGACAGGGGCTAGGAGCGCTGGAAACACCATATATTTT	CASSQPFGTGARSAGNTIYF
-	TRBV25-1	-	13	TRBJ1-1	TGTGCCTGCTCCTCCAGGGTGAACACTGAAGCTTTCTTT	CACSSRVNTEAFF
TRBD2	TRBV7-2	-	14	TRBJ2-5	TGTGCCAGCAGCCCGAACATGGGGGGGGAGACCCAGTACTTC	CASSPNMGGETQYF
TRBD1	TRBV19	once	14	TRBJ1-1	TGTGCCAGTAGTATGGGACAGGGTGCCACTGAAGCTTTCTTT	CASSMGQGATEAFF
TRBD1	TRBV2	-	14	TRBJ1-5	TGTGCCAGCAGCGGACAGGGGTACAATCAGCCCCAGCATTTT	CASSGQGYNQPQHF